This T cell receptor (beta chain) was retrieved from a study of response to subunit inactivated influenza vaccine (dated by TCRdb to 2017 to 2018). Broadly, across the study: The study used deep quantitative T cell receptor repertoire profiling to track responses to a trivalent subunit inactivated influenza vaccine. Study-wide findings and limitations: According to the authors, only a limited number of new T cells may be recruited by each seasonal influenza vaccination.

CDR1 and CDR2 are read off the germline V gene (reference sequence) as LGHDT and YNNKEL. The CDR3 starts with the cysteine, ends with the phenylalanine, and has 15 residues. Of the read, only the CDR3 DNA is kept; its 45 bases are in frame from base 1. A distance of 13 bases separates the germline ends of V and J, which lose 4 bases and 1 base respectively. About this clonotype itself: Its antigen is not yet known. Per-base qualities were not stored, and no clone one base away is much larger.

The library was generated by RT-PCR. Sequencing relied on an Illumina HiSeq 2500. TCRdb handled the public reads itself, with Q25 trimming in fastp and clone calling in MiXCR, and kept productive beta chains. Every CDR3 protein is listed once, alongside the most common genes and DNA of its rows. The sample yields fewer than 200,000 distinct CDR3 sequences; around 8.8% were counted once. Of the sample, approximately 11% is held by the ten largest clones. This specimen consisted of non-naive T cells sorted from PBMCs, obtained on the day of vaccination. The cell subset or site label here, explained by the study, means: memory T cell fraction. Here the chain combines TRBV3-1 and TRBJ1-1; matching of 5 bases hints at TRBD1 as the D gene. The TCR originated in a man aged 45-65 years who received an inactivated influenza vaccine. Donor details come from another sample of the same person, matched by shared clones. CDR3 region: CASSRLGRGNTEAFF. In nucleotides, the sequence is TGTGCCAGCAGCCGCTTGGGACGCGGGAACACTGAAGCTTTCTTT.